The next 32 T cell receptor beta chains were all read from a single sample in a study of blood T cell repertoires in COVID-19. Profiling relied on immunoSEQ multiplex PCR, and the TCRdb table lists in-frame clones only, not all of them. The sample lists fewer than 45,000 clones; 75% to 90% were seen once. The sample taken for sequencing was peripheral blood. The origin of the receptors is a man older than 75 with active COVID-19.

The chain combines TRBV27 with TRBJ2-3; weak D call: TRBD1 (6 bases). The V gene's germline CDR1 is MNHEY and CDR2 SMNVEV (reference sequence). The V and J ends lost 0 bases and 1 base respectively, with 11 bases between them. The CDR3 totals 16 residues. The CDR3 sequence: CASSLSRYRGTDTQYF. The CDR3 DNA follows: TGTGCCAGCAGTTTATCCCGATACAGGGGCACAGATACGCAGTATTTT.

The chain recombines TRBV28 with TRBJ2-7; 11 nucleotides align to TRBD1. Germline trimming cut 4 bases from V and 7 bases from J; bases unmatched to any gene: 3. Germline CDR1 is MDHEN and CDR2 is SYDVKM. The length of the CDR3 is 13 residues. The CDR3 is CASSSGQGGEQYF. The CDR3 region has the DNA TGTGCCAGCAGTTCGGGACAGGGGGGGGAGCAGTACTTC.

V usage is TRBV12-3 or TRBV12-4 and J usage is TRBJ2-2; no clear D gene. Trimming pared 2 bases from V and 2 bases from J, leaving 3 bases between. There are 13 residues in the CDR3. CDR3 DNA: TGTGCCAGCAGTTTAACAAACACCGGGGAGCTGTTTTTT. Amino acid sequence: CASSLTNTGELFF.

This clone has more than one count but fewer than ten. This chain links TRBV9 with TRBJ2-5; D call uncertain. Germline assignment: CDR1 SGDLS and CDR2 YYNGEE. The CDR3 spans 13 residues. V was clipped by 3 bases and J by 4 bases, with 10 bases between them. CDR3 region: CASSASGLETQYF. CDR3 nucleotides: TGTGCCAGCAGCGCTTCAGGTCTAGAGACCCAGTACTTC.

The DNA for the CDR3 is TGTGCCAGCAGTCTCGGACTAGCGGGAGGGTTTAACACCGGGGAGCTGTTTTTT. This encodes CASSLGLAGGFNTGELFF. The chain combines TRBV27 with TRBJ2-2; 15 positions match TRBD2. CDR1 and CDR2 (germline): MNHEY, SMNVEV (reference sequence). The CDR3 runs 18 residues. The junction had 6 bases not matched to a gene; V was cut back by 5 bases and J by 2 bases.

V usage is TRBV10-3 and J usage is TRBJ2-7; 8 bases agree with TRBD1. The CDR3 is made up of 15 amino acids. Germline values: CDR1 ENHRY, CDR2 SYGVKD. Trimming cost V 2 bases and J 0 bases; bases outside gene matches: 3. Here the CDR3 DNA reads TGTGCCATCAGTGAGCCCGGGACAGGCTCCTACGAGCAGTACTTC. Protein product: CAISEPGTGSYEQYF.

The count of this clone is one. The chain is built from TRBV6-5 and TRBJ1-5, with 8 positions matching TRBD1. V gave up 6 bases and J gave up 6 bases; unmatched junction bases: 4. The CDR3 contains 13 residues. CDR1 is MNHEY and CDR2 is SVGAGI in the germline V gene. CDR3 nucleotide sequence: TGTGCCAGCAGGGACAGGGACGCTCAGCCCCAGCATTTT. This translates into CASRDRDAQPQHF.

The gene calls are TRBV4-3 and TRBJ2-1; a possible D gene is TRBD2 (6 bases). The CDR3 consists of 16 residues. Looked up from germline, CDR1 is LGHNA and CDR2 is YSLEER. Trimming left V 5 bases short and J 0 bases short, with 14 bases between. The CDR3 coding sequence is TGCGCCAGCAGCTTAGAGCGGGCGAGCTCCTACAATGAGCAGTTCTTC. Its protein product is CASSLERASSYNEQFF.

This chain links TRBV2 with TRBJ2-2; a weak D match, TRBD1 (5 bases). The CDR3 contains 13 residues. CDR1 and CDR2 (germline): SNHLY, FYNNEI. Deletions cut 5 bases from V and 4 bases from J, with 8 bases between. CDR3 loop: CASSWGRTGELFF. Written as DNA, the CDR3 is TGTGCCAGCAGTTGGGGCCGCACCGGGGAGCTGTTTTTT.

This chain uses TRBV7-2 with TRBJ2-1; 7 bases map to TRBD2. The germline V gene encodes CDR1 SGHTA and CDR2 FQGNSA. J gave up 8 bases and V 1 base, and 8 bases lay outside the gene matches. The CDR3 spans 15 residues. The CDR3 region has the DNA TGTGCCAGCAGCTTAGTGGGCGGGAGAGTCGATGAGCAGTTCTTC. The encoded protein is CASSLVGGRVDEQFF.

The V and J genes are TRBV5-4 and TRBJ1-5, with 8 nucleotides matching TRBD1. Trimming took 0 bases from V and 6 from J; bases not matched to a gene: 5. Germline loops: CDR1 SGHNT, CDR2 YYREEE (reference sequence). CDR3 size: 15 residues. CDR3 sequence reads: CASSLGGTGGQPQHF. DNA of the CDR3: TGTGCCAGCAGCTTGGGGGGGACAGGAGGTCAGCCCCAGCATTTT.

The chain has TRBV30 and TRBJ2-3; 10 bases match TRBD2. Germline V CDR1 and CDR2: GTSNPN, SVGIG (reference sequence). The length of the CDR3 is 13 residues. Unmatched junction bases numbered 4, after V lost 6 bases and J lost 4 bases. CDR3: CACLTSGSDTQYF. The CDR3 nucleotides read TGTGCCTGCCTGACTAGCGGGTCAGATACGCAGTATTTT.

This sequence joins TRBV10-1 and TRBJ2-3, with TRBD2 matching 16 bases. V was pared by 6 bases and J by 4 bases, with 10 bases of the junction left unmatched. Germline V gene data show CDR1 as WNHNN and CDR2 as SYGVQD (reference sequence). The CDR3 runs to 18 residues. The CDR3 nucleotides are TGCGCCAGCAGACCGGGACTAGCGGGAGGGATGAGCGCAGATACGCAGTATTTT. This translates into CASRPGLAGGMSADTQYF.

The V and J genes are TRBV19 and TRBJ2-7, with 12 bases fitting TRBD1. V trimming: 9 bases; J trimming: 12 bases; junction bases outside the gene matches: 18. This CDR3 comprises 15 residues. Germline V CDR1 and CDR2: LNHDA, SQIVND (reference sequence). CDR3 bases: TGTGCCAGGCAGGGACAGGGGGCTGTGTGCCCATGGTGGTACTTC. This encodes CARQGQGAVCPWWYF.

This rearrangement joins TRBV19 to TRBJ1-4, with no clear D. Trimming stripped 3 bases from V and 12 bases from J, with 17 bases between. The germline V gene encodes CDR1 LNHDA and CDR2 SQIVND (reference sequence). CDR3 size: 14 residues. In nucleotides, the CDR3 is TGTGCCAGTAGTATCGTCGGGAGACGGGTGGAACTGTTTTTT. It encodes CASSIVGRRVELFF.

This chain uses TRBV7-2 with TRBJ2-7, with 8 bases identical to TRBD2. J lost 6 bases, V lost 4 bases, and 2 bases had no gene match. CDR3 size: 12 residues. Looked up from germline, CDR1 is SGHTA and CDR2 is FQGNSA. This chain's CDR3 is CASSSGGVEQYF. CDR3 DNA: TGTGCCAGCAGCTCCGGGGGGGTCGAGCAGTACTTC.

The gene calls are TRBV7-7 and TRBJ2-1, with 11 bases fitting TRBD1. V gave up 8 bases and J gave up 7 bases; unmatched junction bases: 13. CDR3 size: 16 residues. Germline CDR1 and CDR2: SSHAT and FNYEAQ (reference sequence). CDR3 nucleotide sequence: TGTGCCAGCGCCGGGACAGGGGGGCAAATGGAGAATGAGCAGTTCTTC. Translation gives CASAGTGGQMENEQFF.

The chain employs TRBV11-2 and TRBJ2-1; maybe TRBD2 (5 bases). V lost 8 bases to trimming and J lost 6 bases, with 20 bases between them. The CDR3 is 15 amino acids. Germline-derived CDR1 and CDR2 are SGHAT and FQNNGV. This chain's CDR3 is CASGDVVGRSNEQFF. CDR3 DNA sequence: TGTGCCAGCGGCGACGTTGTTGGGAGATCCAATGAGCAGTTCTTC.

Here the CDR3 reads CAGQQGGWGPQHF. DNA of the CDR3: TGTGCCGGACAACAGGGGGGATGGGGGCCCCAGCATTTT. V and J are TRBV6-5 and TRBJ1-5; 8 nucleotides match TRBD1. Per germline, CDR1 MNHEY and CDR2 SVGAGI. Germline trimming cut 11 bases from V and 9 bases from J; bases unmatched to any gene: 12. The CDR3 loop spans 13 amino acids.

This sequence joins TRBV7-2 and TRBJ1-5, with TRBD1 matching over 8 bases. The CDR3 extends over 17 amino acids. Germline values: CDR1 SGHTA, CDR2 FQGNSA. Losses at the gene ends were 1 base for V and 1 base for J; bases not matched to a gene: 6. CDR3 sequence: CASSLEDRGLSNQPQHF. The CDR3 DNA reads as TGTGCCAGCAGCTTAGAAGACAGGGGCCTCAGCAATCAGCCCCAGCATTTT.

V usage is TRBV7-2 and J usage is TRBJ2-5; tentative D call: TRBD1 (6 bases). The CDR3 spans 15 residues. The germline V gene encodes CDR1 SGHTA and CDR2 FQGNSA. V gave up 5 bases and J gave up 5 bases, with 18 bases separating them. The CDR3 nucleotides are TGTGCCAGCAGCACAGGGACAACGGGTGTGGAGACCCAGTACTTC. This codes for CASSTGTTGVETQYF.

The genes are TRBV4-3 and TRBJ2-2, with D possibly TRBD1 on 5 matching bases. Germline V gene sequence: CDR1 LGHNA, CDR2 YSLEER. The V end lost 0 bases, the J end lost 5 bases, and 13 bases lay between the germline ends. CDR3 length equals 16 residues. This chain's CDR3 is CASSQDWTNPTGELFF. DNA of the CDR3: TGCGCCAGCAGCCAAGATTGGACAAATCCTACCGGGGAGCTGTTTTTT.

The chain links TRBV7-8 to TRBJ2-7; 8 positions match TRBD1. J gave up 4 bases and V 6 bases, and 5 bases lay outside the gene matches. CDR1 SGHVS and CDR2 FQNEAQ come from the germline V gene. This CDR3 spans 13 amino acids. The CDR3 DNA reads TGTGCCAGCAGTCCGGACAGGGCGTACGAGCAGTACTTC. Residues: CASSPDRAYEQYF.

This chain's CDR3 is CASSATGGSVEQYF. The CDR3 nucleotides read TGCGCCAGCAGTGCCACAGGGGGGTCGGTCGAGCAGTACTTC. V gene TRBV5-1 combines with J gene TRBJ2-7; 8 positions agree with TRBD1. The CDR3 runs to 14 residues. Germline CDR1 SGHRS, CDR2 YFSETQ. V was pared by 5 bases and J by 6 bases, with 10 bases of the junction left unmatched.

The chain uses TRBV12-3 or TRBV12-4 and TRBJ2-3; no reliable D call. Between the trimmed V and J ends, which lost 3 bases and 5 bases, there was a span of 9 bases. This CDR3 comprises 13 residues. CDR3 amino acids: CASSFYPGDTQYF. The CDR3 nucleotides read TGTGCCAGCAGTTTCTATCCAGGAGATACGCAGTATTTT.

The CDR3 sequence: CASSGPGTTNTEAFF. The CDR3 nucleotides read TGTGCCAGCAGTGGACCGGGAACAACGAACACTGAAGCTTTCTTT. The chain combines TRBV2 with TRBJ1-1, with D unclear. V lost 4 bases to trimming and J lost 1 base, with 13 bases between them. The CDR3 has 15 residues. In germline, CDR1 is SNHLY, CDR2 FYNNEI.

J is TRBJ1-2 and V is TRBV28, with D possibly matching TRBD1 (6 bases). The CDR3 consists of 13 residues. Germline assignment: CDR1 MDHEN and CDR2 SYDVKM. Trimming left V 2 bases short and J 6 bases short, with 10 bases between. The CDR3 reads CASSLQGRDGYTF. CDR3 DNA: TGTGCCAGCAGTTTACAGGGGAGGGATGGCTACACCTTC.

This clone appeared a single time. V and J are TRBV27 and TRBJ2-2; 7 positions match TRBD2. V lost 3 bases and J lost 7; bases outside the gene matches: 5. This CDR3 is 14 amino acids long. CDR1 is MNHEY and CDR2 is SMNVEV in the germline V gene (reference sequence). The CDR3, as DNA: TGTGCCAGCAGTTTTGTTCGGGACTACGGGGAGCTGTTTTTT. The encoded protein is CASSFVRDYGELFF.

To note about this clone: Other DNA sequences in this sample translate to the same CDR3. The CDR3 loop reads CASSLGGQGTGELFF. The CDR3 bases are TGTGCCAGCAGTTTAGGGGGACAGGGGACCGGGGAGCTGTTTTTT. J is TRBJ2-2 and V is TRBV28; TRBD1 agrees at 10 bases. Germline CDR1 reads MDHEN; CDR2 reads SYDVKM. The CDR3 is made up of 15 amino acids. J lost 5 bases, V lost 2 bases, and 2 bases had no gene match.

The DNA of the CDR3 is TGTGCCAGCAGTGAAGCAGGTATTCAGACCCAGTACTTC. Translation gives CASSEAGIQTQYF. The chain carries TRBV25-1 and TRBJ2-5, with D unclear. This CDR3 has 13 residues. Trimming removed 2 bases at V and 6 bases at J, with 10 bases between. The germline V gene encodes CDR1 MGHDK and CDR2 SYGVNS.

The genes are TRBV6-2 or TRBV6-3 and TRBJ2-3, with TRBD2 matching 7 bases. J gave up 0 bases and V 6 bases, and 12 bases lay outside the gene matches. This CDR3 is built from 17 residues. Germline values: CDR1 MNHEY, CDR2 SVGEGT. Here the CDR3 DNA reads TGTGCCAGCAGCCCACCCCCTTGGCGGGAGAGCACAGATACGCAGTATTTT. The encoded protein is CASSPPPWRESTDTQYF.

The chain combines TRBV27 with TRBJ1-1; D ambiguous. V was cut by 3 bases and J by 5 bases, with 10 bases left in between. The V gene's germline CDR1 is MNHEY and CDR2 SMNVEV (reference sequence). The CDR3 runs to 13 residues. The CDR3 DNA is TGTGCCAGCAGTTTTCGGGTATTGACTGAAGCTTTCTTT. Protein sequence: CASSFRVLTEAFF.